This T cell receptor (beta chain) was captured by sequencing in a study of monozygotic twins with inflammatory bowel disease. There are 14 residues in the CDR3. The germline V gene encodes CDR1 MGHRA and CDR2 YSYEKL. From the 5' RACE reads, TCRdb lists one entry per CDR3 protein and no DNA. The sample table includes about 380,000 distinct CDR3 sequences. Sequencing used blood. This chain joins TRBV4-1 and TRBJ1-1. The clonotype comes from a human donor with ulcerative colitis or Crohn's disease, or a healthy co-twin of an affected twin (not recorded which). The CDR3 loop is CASSQAPVNTEAFF.